The rows below give T cell receptor beta chains drawn from one sample of a study of beta chain features in type 1 diabetes. Assay: immunoSEQ multiplex PCR; the TCRdb copy retains only in-frame clones and omits some. The data show about 230,000 clones, with 9.6% seen just once and approximately 0.035% held by the top ten. The specimen was naive CD4+ T cells from blood. These receptor sequences come from a woman between 18 and 29 years old in good health. Each CDR3 is given with its conserved first and last residue. D genes are given only for firm matches. Expanded clones are given a class, and other clones once, few, many or no size at all.

V gene	J gene	clone size	D gene	CDR3 protein	CDR3 DNA
TRBV11-2	TRBJ2-7	-	-	CASSSRTSAYEQYF	TGTGCCAGCAGCTCGCGGACTTCAGCCTACGAGCAGTACTTC
TRBV6-1	TRBJ1-2	few	-	CASSLIGGVYGYTF	TGTGCCAGCAGTTTAATTGGAGGCGTGTATGGCTACACCTTC
TRBV5-4	TRBJ2-3	-	-	CASSLGGGENTQYF	TGTGCCAGCAGCTTGGGTGGAGGGGAGAATACGCAGTATTTT
TRBV13	TRBJ2-7	few	-	CASSTLLGLREQYF	TGTGCCAGCAGCACACTCCTGGGGCTTCGCGAGCAGTACTTC
TRBV5-1	TRBJ2-3	few	TRBD2	CASSKRGMGTDTQYF	TGCGCCAGCAGCAAGCGGGGTATGGGGACAGATACGCAGTATTTT
TRBV11-2	TRBJ2-7	few	TRBD2	CASSPLAGAIPYEQYF	TGTGCCAGCAGCCCACTAGCGGGAGCTATTCCCTACGAGCAGTACTTC
TRBV11-1	TRBJ2-4	few	-	CASSLSGTTAIQAKNIQYF	TGTGCCAGCAGCTTATCCGGGACAACAGCGATACAAGCCAAAAACATTCAGTACTTC
TRBV5-1	TRBJ1-5	-	-	CASSLQGSYSNQPQHF	TGCGCCAGCAGCTTGCAGGGATCCTATAGCAATCAGCCCCAGCATTTT
TRBV18	TRBJ2-3	-	-	CASSRASTDTQYF	TGTGCCAGCTCAAGAGCTAGCACAGATACGCAGTATTTT
TRBV7-3	TRBJ2-1	few	TRBD2	CASSFGAGVAYNEQFF	TGTGCCAGCAGCTTCGGCGCGGGGGTAGCCTACAATGAGCAGTTCTTC
TRBV6-5	TRBJ2-7	-	TRBD1	CASSYSGTAYEQYF	TGTGCCAGCAGTTACTCGGGGACAGCCTACGAGCAGTACTTC
TRBV30	TRBJ2-1	few	TRBD2	CAWTELMGGRSEQFF	TGTGCCTGGACCGAGTTAATGGGCGGGAGGTCTGAGCAGTTCTTC
TRBV2	TRBJ1-1	-	-	CATDRKKGLNTEAFF	TGTGCCACCGACAGGAAGAAAGGTTTGAACACTGAAGCTTTCTTT
TRBV6-5	TRBJ2-5	few	TRBD2	CASTPPGGPGKTQYF	TGTGCCAGCACTCCGCCGGGGGGGCCCGGCAAGACCCAGTACTTC
TRBV19	TRBJ1-1	-	TRBD1	CASSMWGPGQGAEAFF	TGTGCCAGTAGTATGTGGGGACCGGGACAGGGGGCTGAAGCTTTCTTT
TRBV7-9	TRBJ1-2	few	TRBD1	CASSLGDRGPYGYTF	TGTGCCAGCAGCTTAGGGGACAGGGGACCCTATGGCTACACCTTC
TRBV7-6	TRBJ2-3	-	TRBD1	CASSLDLTGSVTDTQYF	TGTGCCAGCAGCTTAGATCTGACAGGGTCGGTGACAGATACGCAGTATTTT
TRBV2	TRBJ1-1	few	-	CASSLGRTEAFF	TGTGCCAGCAGCCTCGGGAGGACTGAAGCTTTCTTT
TRBV4-2	TRBJ2-7	few	-	CASSQEGSGWYEQYF	TGTGCCAGCAGCCAAGAAGGGAGTGGGTGGTACGAGCAGTACTTC
TRBV5-1	TRBJ2-4	-	-	CASSLNSSMLAKNIQYF	TGCGCCAGCAGCTTGAACAGTTCGATGTTAGCCAAAAACATTCAGTACTTC